One sample yielded the 9 T cell receptor beta chains listed below, sequenced in a study of preoperative IRX-2 immunotherapy in early breast cancer (dated by TCRdb to the late 2010s). The library was built by means of the immunoSEQ multiplex PCR assay. As stored in TCRdb, this immuneACCESS dataset retains in-frame rearrangements with V and J assigned. A fraction of the clones does not appear; measured against another copy, unresolved V genes explain less than half of the discrepancy, and the remainder lacks a known reason. Recorded for this sample are over 60,000 clones; 94% of them occurred a single time. In total, the top ten clones hold approximately 1.8% of the sample. The treatment or condition label, as the study defines it: preoperative locoregional IRX-2 cytokine immunotherapy. The specimen was obtained from a patient treated with IRX-2 immunotherapy. Receptors originate from a human donor with breast cancer.

V gene TRBV11-1 combines with J gene TRBJ1-3; D might be TRBD1 (5 bases). Germline-derived CDR1 and CDR2 are SGHAT and FQDESV (reference sequence). The CDR3 is made up of 15 amino acids. Trimming pared 5 bases from V and 3 bases from J, leaving 14 bases between. CDR3 nucleotide sequence: TGTGCCAGCAGCACCGGGGCAGGTGGTGGAAACACCATATATTTT. Protein sequence: CASSTGAGGGNTIYF.

This clone appeared a single time. The chain employs TRBV7-9 and TRBJ2-1; D gene ambiguous. Germline V gene data show CDR1 as SEHNR and CDR2 as FQNEAQ (reference sequence). The length of the CDR3 is 17 residues. V shed 5 bases and J shed 6 bases, with 23 bases lying between them. CDR3 sequence: CASSVRVWTGRRNEQFF. CDR3 in DNA: TGTGCCAGCAGCGTAAGGGTATGGACGGGCCGCCGCAATGAGCAGTTCTTC. The full variable domain, its missing parts supplied by reference TRBV7-9 and TRBJ2-1, is DTGVSQNPRHKITKRGQNVTFRCDPISEHNRLYWYRQTLGQGPEFLTYFQNEAQLEKSRLLSDRFSAERPKGSFSTLEIQRTEQGDSAMYLCASSVRVWTGRRNEQFFGPGTRLTVL.

This chain uses TRBV27 with TRBJ1-6, with 9 bases that match TRBD1. Germline V CDR1 and CDR2: MNHEY, SMNVEV (reference sequence). The ends lost 7 bases at V and 7 bases at J; junction bases unmatched: 5. The CDR3 loop spans 14 amino acids. This chain's CDR3 is CASTATGGNSPLHF. The CDR3 nucleotides are TGTGCCAGCACCGCGACAGGGGGGAATTCACCCCTCCACTTT.

The chain uses TRBV9 and TRBJ1-1; possibly TRBD1 for D (5 bases). The CDR3 is 15 residues long. Trimming took off 2 bases at V and 1 base at J, with 12 bases between the two ends. In germline, CDR1 is SGDLS, CDR2 YYNGEE. The chain's CDR3 is CASSVGIGQNTEAFF. As DNA, the CDR3 is TGTGCCAGCAGCGTCGGAATTGGACAGAACACTGAAGCTTTCTTT.

This clone has a single count. The CDR3 DNA sequence: TGTGCCAGCAGCGGTGACAGGGAAGAGCAGTACTTC. Translated: CASSGDREEQYF. The chain recombines TRBV5-4 with TRBJ2-7, with 7 bases aligning to TRBD1. The J segment lost 7 bases and the V segment lost 4 bases, leaving 5 bases of the junction unmatched. The CDR3 is made up of 12 amino acids. Germline values: CDR1 SGHNT, CDR2 YYREEE (reference sequence).

The DNA for the CDR3 is TGTGCCAGCTCACCTCGACAGGGGACGAACACCGGGGAGCTGTTTTTT. This encodes CASSPRQGTNTGELFF. This chain uses TRBV18 with TRBJ2-2, with 8 bases matching TRBD1. The CDR3 consists of 16 residues. With 3 bases clipped from V and 0 bases from J, the junction kept 3 bases outside the gene matches. The germline CDR1 and CDR2 sequences are KGHSH and LQKENI.

This rearrangement joins TRBV19 to TRBJ1-5; the D gene is possibly TRBD1 (5 bases). The CDR3 loop spans 13 amino acids. V gave up 5 bases and J gave up 7 bases, with 12 bases separating them. The germline V gene has CDR1 LNHDA and CDR2 SQIVND (reference sequence). CDR3 coding DNA: TGTGCCAGTAGTGGGGGGGGGTGGCAGCCCCAGCATTTT. It is translated as CASSGGGWQPQHF.

This chain links TRBV18 with TRBJ1-2; possibly TRBD1 for D (6 bases). Trimming pared 4 bases from V and 7 bases from J, leaving 16 bases between. The CDR3 sequence is 14 residues long. In germline, CDR1 is KGHSH, CDR2 LQKENI. The DNA of the CDR3 is TGTGCCAGCTCACGTCAGGGGCAGGAAGGTGGCTACACCTTC. Translating it yields CASSRQGQEGGYTF.

The chain links TRBV5-1 to TRBJ1-1; 9 nucleotides match TRBD1. Germline CDR1 SGHRS, CDR2 YFSETQ. The trim removed 1 base at V and 6 bases at J, leaving 7 bases unmatched. This CDR3 is built from 15 residues. The DNA for the CDR3 is TGCGCCAGCAGCTTGACCACGGGACAGGGTCCTGAAGCTTTCTTT. Residues: CASSLTTGQGPEAFF.